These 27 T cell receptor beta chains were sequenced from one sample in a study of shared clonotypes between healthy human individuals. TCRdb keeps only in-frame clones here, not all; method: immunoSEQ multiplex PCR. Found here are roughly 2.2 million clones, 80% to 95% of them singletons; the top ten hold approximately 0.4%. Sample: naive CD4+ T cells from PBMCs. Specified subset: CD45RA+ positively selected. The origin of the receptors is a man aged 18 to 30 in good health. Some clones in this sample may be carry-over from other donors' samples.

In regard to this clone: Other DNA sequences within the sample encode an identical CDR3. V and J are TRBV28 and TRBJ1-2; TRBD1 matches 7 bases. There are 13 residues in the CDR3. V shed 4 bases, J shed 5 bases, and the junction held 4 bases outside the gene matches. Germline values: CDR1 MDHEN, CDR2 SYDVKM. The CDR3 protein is CASSSDRVYGYTF. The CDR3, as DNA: TGTGCCAGCAGTTCCGACAGGGTTTATGGCTACACCTTC.

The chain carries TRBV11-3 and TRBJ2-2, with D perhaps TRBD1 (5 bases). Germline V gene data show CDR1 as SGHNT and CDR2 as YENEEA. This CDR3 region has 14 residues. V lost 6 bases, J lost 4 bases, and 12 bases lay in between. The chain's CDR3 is CASSRTGLTGELFF. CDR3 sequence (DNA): TGTGCCAGCAGTCGTACAGGTCTCACCGGGGAGCTGTTTTTT.

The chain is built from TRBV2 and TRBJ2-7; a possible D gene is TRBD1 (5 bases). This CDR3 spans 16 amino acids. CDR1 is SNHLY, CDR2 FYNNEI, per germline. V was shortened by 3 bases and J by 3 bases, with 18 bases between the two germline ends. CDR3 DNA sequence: TGTGCCAGCAGTGATAACCGAGCAGGGATAATCTACGAGCAGTACTTC. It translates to CASSDNRAGIIYEQYF. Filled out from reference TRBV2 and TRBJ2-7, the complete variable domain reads EPEVTQTPSHQVTQMGQEVILRCVPISNHLYFYWYRQILGQKVEFLVSFYNNEISEKSEIFDDQFSVERPDGSNFTLKIRSTKLEDSAMYFCASSDNRAGIIYEQYFGPGTRLTVT.

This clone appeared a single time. CDR3 region: CASTPGGYYEQYF. The CDR3 DNA reads as TGTGCCAGCACCCCAGGGGGCTACTACGAGCAGTACTTC. The V and J genes are TRBV7-9 and TRBJ2-7, with TRBD1 identical over 8 bases. J lost 3 bases, V lost 7 bases, and 5 bases had no gene match. CDR1 and CDR2 (germline): SEHNR, FQNEAQ (reference sequence). This CDR3 is 13 amino acids long.

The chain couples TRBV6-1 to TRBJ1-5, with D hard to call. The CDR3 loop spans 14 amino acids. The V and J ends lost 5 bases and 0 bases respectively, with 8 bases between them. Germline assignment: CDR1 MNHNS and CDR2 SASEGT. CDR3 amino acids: CASSLLDSNQPQHF. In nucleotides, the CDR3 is TGTGCCAGCAGTCTTCTAGATAGCAATCAGCCCCAGCATTTT.

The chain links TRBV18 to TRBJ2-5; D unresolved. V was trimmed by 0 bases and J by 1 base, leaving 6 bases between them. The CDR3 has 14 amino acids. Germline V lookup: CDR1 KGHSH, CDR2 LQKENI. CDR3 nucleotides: TGTGCCAGCTCACCACCGAACAGCCAAGAGACCCAGTACTTC. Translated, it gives CASSPPNSQETQYF.

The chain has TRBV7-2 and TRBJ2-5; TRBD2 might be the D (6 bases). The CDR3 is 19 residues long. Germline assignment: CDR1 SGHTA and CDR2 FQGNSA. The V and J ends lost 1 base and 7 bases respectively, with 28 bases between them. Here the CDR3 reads CASSLGFGRGARLVGTQYF. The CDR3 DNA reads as TGTGCCAGCAGCTTAGGGTTCGGGCGGGGCGCGAGGCTAGTTGGGACCCAGTACTTC.

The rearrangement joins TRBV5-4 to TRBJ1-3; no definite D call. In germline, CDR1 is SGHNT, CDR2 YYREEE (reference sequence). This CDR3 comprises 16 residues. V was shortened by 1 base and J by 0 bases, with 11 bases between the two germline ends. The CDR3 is CASSLRLEPSGNTIYF. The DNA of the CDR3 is TGTGCCAGCAGCTTGCGTCTGGAACCCTCTGGAAACACCATATATTTT.

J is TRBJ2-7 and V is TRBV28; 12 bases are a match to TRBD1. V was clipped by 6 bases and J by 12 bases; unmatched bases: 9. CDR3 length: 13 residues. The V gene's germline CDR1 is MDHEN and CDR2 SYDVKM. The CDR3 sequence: CASRFRDRGLLYF. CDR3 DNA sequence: TGTGCCAGCAGATTCAGGGACAGGGGGCTGCTGTACTTC.

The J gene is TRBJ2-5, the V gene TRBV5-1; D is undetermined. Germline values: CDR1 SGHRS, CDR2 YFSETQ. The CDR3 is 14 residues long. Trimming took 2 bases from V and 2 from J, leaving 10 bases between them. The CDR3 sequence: CASSFSGSQETQYF. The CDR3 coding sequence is TGCGCCAGCAGCTTTTCAGGCTCGCAAGAGACCCAGTACTTC.

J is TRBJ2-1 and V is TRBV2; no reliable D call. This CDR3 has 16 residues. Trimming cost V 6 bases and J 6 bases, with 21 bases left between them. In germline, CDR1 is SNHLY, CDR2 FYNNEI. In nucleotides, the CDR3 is TGTGCCAGCAGGAACCCCACCCGACCCCGAAGCAATGAGCAGTTCTTC. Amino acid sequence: CASRNPTRPRSNEQFF. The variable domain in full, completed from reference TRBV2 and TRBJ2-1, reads EPEVTQTPSHQVTQMGQEVILRCVPISNHLYFYWYRQILGQKVEFLVSFYNNEISEKSEIFDDQFSVERPDGSNFTLKIRSTKLEDSAMYFCASRNPTRPRSNEQFFGPGTRLTVL.

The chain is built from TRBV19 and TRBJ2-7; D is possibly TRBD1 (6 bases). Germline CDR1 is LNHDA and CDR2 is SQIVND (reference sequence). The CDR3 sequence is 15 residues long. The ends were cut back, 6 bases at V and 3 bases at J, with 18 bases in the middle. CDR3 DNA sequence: TGTGCCAGTAGCAAGACAGGCAACGATTACTACGAGCAGTACTTC. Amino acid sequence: CASSKTGNDYYEQYF. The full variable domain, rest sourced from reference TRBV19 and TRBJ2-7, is DGGITQSPKYLFRKEGQNVTLSCEQNLNHDAMYWYRQDPGQGLRLIYYSQIVNDFQKGDIAEGYSVSREKKESFPLTVTSAQKNPTAFYLCASSKTGNDYYEQYFGPGTRLTVT.

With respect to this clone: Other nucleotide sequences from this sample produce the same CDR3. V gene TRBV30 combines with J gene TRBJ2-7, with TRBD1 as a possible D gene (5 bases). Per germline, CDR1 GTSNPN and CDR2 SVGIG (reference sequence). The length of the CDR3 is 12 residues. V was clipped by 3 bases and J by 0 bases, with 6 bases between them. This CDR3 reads CAWRGDSYEQYF. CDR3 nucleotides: TGTGCCTGGAGAGGGGACTCCTACGAGCAGTACTTC.

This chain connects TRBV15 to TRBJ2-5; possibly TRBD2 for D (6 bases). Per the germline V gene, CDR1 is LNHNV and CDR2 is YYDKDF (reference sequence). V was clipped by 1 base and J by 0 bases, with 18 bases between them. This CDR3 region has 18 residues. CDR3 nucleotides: TGTGCCACCAGCAGAGGCCCCTTAGGTTGGGGGGACCAAGAGACCCAGTACTTC. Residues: CATSRGPLGWGDQETQYF.

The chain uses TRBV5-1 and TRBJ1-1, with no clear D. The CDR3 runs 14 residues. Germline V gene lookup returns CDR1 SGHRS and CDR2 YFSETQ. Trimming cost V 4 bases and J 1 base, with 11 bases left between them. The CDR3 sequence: CASSLRPANTEAFF. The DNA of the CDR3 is TGCGCCAGCAGCCTCAGGCCGGCGAACACTGAAGCTTTCTTT.

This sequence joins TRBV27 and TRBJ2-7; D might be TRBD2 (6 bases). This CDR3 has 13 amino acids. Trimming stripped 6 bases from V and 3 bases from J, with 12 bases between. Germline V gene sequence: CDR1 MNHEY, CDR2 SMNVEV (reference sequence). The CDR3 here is CASSGSFDYEQYF. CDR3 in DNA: TGTGCCAGCAGCGGGAGTTTTGACTACGAGCAGTACTTC.

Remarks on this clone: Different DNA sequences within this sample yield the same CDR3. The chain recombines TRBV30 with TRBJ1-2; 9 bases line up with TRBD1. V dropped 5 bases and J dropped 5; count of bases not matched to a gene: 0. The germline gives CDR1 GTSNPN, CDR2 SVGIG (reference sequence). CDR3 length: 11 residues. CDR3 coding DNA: TGTGCCTGGGACAGGGGGTATGGCTACACCTTC. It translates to CAWDRGYGYTF.

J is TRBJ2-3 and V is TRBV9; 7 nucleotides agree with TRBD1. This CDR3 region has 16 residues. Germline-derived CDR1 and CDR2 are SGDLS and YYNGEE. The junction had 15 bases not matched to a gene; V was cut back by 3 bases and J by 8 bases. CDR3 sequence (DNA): TGTGCCAGCAGCGAGGCGTCGGGGACAGTTCGCGGTACGCAGTATTTT. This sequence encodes CASSEASGTVRGTQYF. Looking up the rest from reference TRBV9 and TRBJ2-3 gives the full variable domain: DSGVTQTPKHLITATGQRVTLRCSPRSGDLSVYWYQQSLDQGLQFLIQYYNGEERAKGNILERFSAQQFPDLHSELNLSSLELGDSALYFCASSEASGTVRGTQYFGPGTRLTVL.

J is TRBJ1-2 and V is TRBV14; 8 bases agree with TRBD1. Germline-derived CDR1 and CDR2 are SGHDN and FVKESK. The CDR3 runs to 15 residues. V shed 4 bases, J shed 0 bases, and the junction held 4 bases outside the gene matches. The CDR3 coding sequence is TGTGCCAGCAGCCGACAGGGGAGAGCTAACTATGGCTACACCTTC. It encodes CASSRQGRANYGYTF.

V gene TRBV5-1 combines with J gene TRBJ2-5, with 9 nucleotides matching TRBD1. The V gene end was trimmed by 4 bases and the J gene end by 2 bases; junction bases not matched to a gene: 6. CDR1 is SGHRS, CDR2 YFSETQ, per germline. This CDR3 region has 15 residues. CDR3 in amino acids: CASSLRTGEQETQYF. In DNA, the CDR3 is TGCGCCAGCAGCCTAAGGACAGGGGAACAAGAGACCCAGTACTTC.

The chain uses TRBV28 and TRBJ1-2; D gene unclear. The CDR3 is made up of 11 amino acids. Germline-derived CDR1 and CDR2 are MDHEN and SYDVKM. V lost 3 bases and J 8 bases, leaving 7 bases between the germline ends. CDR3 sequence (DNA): TGTGCCAGCAGTTTTCAAGCGGGCTACACCTTC. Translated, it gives CASSFQAGYTF.

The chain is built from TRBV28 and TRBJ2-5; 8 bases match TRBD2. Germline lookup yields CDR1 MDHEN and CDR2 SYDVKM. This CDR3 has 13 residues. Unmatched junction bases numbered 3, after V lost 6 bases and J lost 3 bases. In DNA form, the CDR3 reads TGTGCCAGCAGGCGAGCGGGAGAAGAGACCCAGTACTTC. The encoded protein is CASRRAGEETQYF. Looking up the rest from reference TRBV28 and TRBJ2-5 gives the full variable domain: DVKVTQSSRYLVKRTGEKVFLECVQDMDHENMFWYRQDPGLGLRLIYFSYDVKMKEKGDIPEGYSVSREKKERFSLILESASTNQTSMYLCASRRAGEETQYFGPGTRLLVL.

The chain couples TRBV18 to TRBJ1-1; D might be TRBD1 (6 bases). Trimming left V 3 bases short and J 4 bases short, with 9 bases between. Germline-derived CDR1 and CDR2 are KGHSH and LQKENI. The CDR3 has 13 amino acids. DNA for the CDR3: TGTGCCAGCTCACCTGGACAGAGCACTGAAGCTTTCTTT. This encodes CASSPGQSTEAFF.

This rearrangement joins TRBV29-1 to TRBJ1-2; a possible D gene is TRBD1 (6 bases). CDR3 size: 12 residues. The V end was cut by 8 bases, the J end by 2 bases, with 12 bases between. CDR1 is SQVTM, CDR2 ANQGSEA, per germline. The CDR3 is CSIIGGNYGYTF. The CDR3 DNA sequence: TGCAGCATAATAGGGGGAAACTATGGCTACACCTTC. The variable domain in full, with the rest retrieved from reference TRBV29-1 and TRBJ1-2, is SAVISQKPSRDICQRGTSLTIQCQVDSQVTMMFWYRQQPGQSLTLIATANQGSEATYESGFVIDKFPISRPNLTFSTLTVSNMSPEDSSIYLCSIIGGNYGYTFGSGTRLTVV.

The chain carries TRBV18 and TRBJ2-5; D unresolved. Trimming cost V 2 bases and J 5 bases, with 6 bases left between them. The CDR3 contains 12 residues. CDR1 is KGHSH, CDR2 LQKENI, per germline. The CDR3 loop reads CASSPEAETQYF. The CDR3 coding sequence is TGTGCCAGCTCACCAGAAGCGGAGACCCAGTACTTC.

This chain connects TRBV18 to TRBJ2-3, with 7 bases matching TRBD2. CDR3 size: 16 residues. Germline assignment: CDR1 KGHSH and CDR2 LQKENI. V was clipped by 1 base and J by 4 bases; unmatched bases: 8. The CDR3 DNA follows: TGTGCCAGCTCACCACGAGGGCTAGCGGTCCCAGATACGCAGTATTTT. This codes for CASSPRGLAVPDTQYF.

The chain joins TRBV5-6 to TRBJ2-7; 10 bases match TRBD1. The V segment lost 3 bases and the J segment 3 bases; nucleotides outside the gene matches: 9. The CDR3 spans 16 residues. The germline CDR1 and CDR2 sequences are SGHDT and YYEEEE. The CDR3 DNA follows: TGTGCCAGCAGCTCGGACAGGGGGGGAGGACTCTACGAGCAGTACTTC. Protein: CASSSDRGGGLYEQYF.